The clone carrying this TCR beta chain was found a few times. What it binds is unknown. The data originate from a study of T-cell memory formation after mild COVID-19. The study's findings and limits: The pre-infection memory compartment contained some responding clones, suggesting cross-reactive memory joined. A balance of CD4 and CD8 characterized clones contracting day 15 to 85, whereas later expanders leaned CD4+.

One entry per CDR3 protein, called by TCRdb with MiXCR from the 5' RACE reads. The sample holds around 400,000 distinct CDR3 sequences, roughly 26% seen once. V was clipped by 4 bases and J by 2 bases, with 12 bases between them. CDR3 length: 14 residues. CDR1 is SGHRS and CDR2 is YFSETQ in the germline V gene. This chain joins TRBV5-1 and TRBJ1-2; TRBD1 is a possible D gene (5 bases). This receptor was taken from an adult woman who had mild COVID-19 (a few samples of this study predate the infection). Cell type and time point are not known. Sample: PBMCs or a T cell subset sorted from them (not recorded which). The CDR3 sequence is CASSRGPANYGYTF. The CDR3 region has the DNA TGCGCCAGCAGCAGGGGCCCCGCCAACTATGGCTACACCTTC.